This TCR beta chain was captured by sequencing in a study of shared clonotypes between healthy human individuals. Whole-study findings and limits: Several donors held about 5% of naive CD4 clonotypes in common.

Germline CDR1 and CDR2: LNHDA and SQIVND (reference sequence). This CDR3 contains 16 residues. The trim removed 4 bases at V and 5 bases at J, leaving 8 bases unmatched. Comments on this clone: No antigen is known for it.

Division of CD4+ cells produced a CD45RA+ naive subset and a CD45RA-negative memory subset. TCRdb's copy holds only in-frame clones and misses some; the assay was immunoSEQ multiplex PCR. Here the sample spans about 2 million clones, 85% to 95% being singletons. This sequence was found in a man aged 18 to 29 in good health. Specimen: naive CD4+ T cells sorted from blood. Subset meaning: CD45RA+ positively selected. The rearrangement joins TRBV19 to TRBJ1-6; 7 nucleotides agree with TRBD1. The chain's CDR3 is CASSTQGGHNNSPLHF. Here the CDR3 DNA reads TGTGCCAGTAGTACCCAGGGGGGTCATAATAATTCACCCCTCCACTTT. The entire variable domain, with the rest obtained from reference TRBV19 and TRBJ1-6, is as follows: DGGITQSPKYLFRKEGQNVTLSCEQNLNHDAMYWYRQDPGQGLRLIYYSQIVNDFQKGDIAEGYSVSREKKESFPLTVTSAQKNPTAFYLCASSTQGGHNNSPLHFGNGTRLTVT.